This is a list of T cell receptor beta chains from one sample in a study of blood T cell repertoires in COVID-19. The table came from immunoSEQ multiplex PCR; TCRdb's copy has only in-frame clones and leaves some out. The top ten clones hold approximately 10% of a sample with some 220,000 clones, approximately 82% of them seen once. The material sequenced was peripheral blood. The receptors come from a man aged 50-59 years with active or convalescent COVID-19. Both conserved end residues are part of each CDR3. The order of the fields is J gene, D gene, V gene, clone size, CDR3 DNA, CDR3 protein. D genes are given only for firm matches. Some rows have no size entry. The others give once, few or many, or a class for an expanded clone.

J gene: TRBJ2-2; D gene: TRBD1; V gene: TRBV5-6; clone size: NA; CDR3 DNA: TGTGCCAGCAGCTTGGACAGGGGGACGACATCCGGGGAGCTGTTTTTT; CDR3 protein: CASSLDRGTTSGELFF
J gene: TRBJ1-6; D gene: TRBD1; V gene: TRBV28; clone size: NA; CDR3 DNA: TGTGCCAGCAGCCCATATATCACAGGGGGCCATTATAATTCACCCCTCCACTTT; CDR3 protein: CASSPYITGGHYNSPLHF
J gene: TRBJ1-4; D gene: NA; V gene: TRBV10-3; clone size: few; CDR3 DNA: TGTGCCATCAGTGAGTCTAAGGGGGCAACTAATGAAAAACTGTTTTTT; CDR3 protein: CAISESKGATNEKLFF
J gene: TRBJ1-4; D gene: TRBD1; V gene: TRBV7-9; clone size: once; CDR3 DNA: TGTGCCAGCAGCCCTTGGCGACAGGGGACCCCCCAGGATGAAAAACTGTTTTTT; CDR3 protein: CASSPWRQGTPQDEKLFF
J gene: TRBJ2-7; D gene: TRBD1; V gene: TRBV28; clone size: NA; CDR3 DNA: TGTGCCAGCAGTCCTCCATCGGGACAGGGGAACGGCGAGCAGTACTTC; CDR3 protein: CASSPPSGQGNGEQYF
J gene: TRBJ2-1; D gene: TRBD1; V gene: TRBV2; clone size: NA; CDR3 DNA: TGTGCCAGCAGTAACGACGGGACAGGGGAGCAGTTCTTC; CDR3 protein: CASSNDGTGEQFF
J gene: TRBJ1-2; D gene: NA; V gene: TRBV18; clone size: NA; CDR3 DNA: TGTGCCAGCTCATCAGGACAGAACTATGGCTACACCTTC; CDR3 protein: CASSSGQNYGYTF
J gene: TRBJ1-5; D gene: TRBD1; V gene: TRBV3-1/TRBV3-2; clone size: NA; CDR3 DNA: TGTGCCAGCAGCCAAGGGGGACAGGGCCTTTTTCAGCCCCAGCATTTT; CDR3 protein: CASSQGGQGLFQPQHF
J gene: TRBJ1-2; D gene: TRBD1; V gene: TRBV7-2; clone size: NA; CDR3 DNA: TGTGCCAGCAGCGGCCGGGACAGGGCTTCTAACTATGGCTACACCTTC; CDR3 protein: CASSGRDRASNYGYTF
J gene: TRBJ2-5; D gene: TRBD2; V gene: TRBV27; clone size: few; CDR3 DNA: TGTGCCAGCAGTCCCCCCCGGACTAGCGGGAGGGCCGTAGAGACCCAGTACTTC; CDR3 protein: CASSPPRTSGRAVETQYF
J gene: TRBJ2-3; D gene: TRBD1; V gene: TRBV3-1/TRBV3-2; clone size: NA; CDR3 DNA: TGTGCCAGCAGCCAGGGACAGACAGATACGCAGTATTTT; CDR3 protein: CASSQGQTDTQYF
J gene: TRBJ2-3; D gene: TRBD2; V gene: TRBV5-1; clone size: NA; CDR3 DNA: TGCGCCAGCAGCTTTATAGCGGGAGGAGGGGATACGCAGTATTTT; CDR3 protein: CASSFIAGGGDTQYF
J gene: TRBJ1-2; D gene: TRBD1; V gene: TRBV5-4; clone size: NA; CDR3 DNA: TGTGCCAGCAGCTTGAGGACAGGATCCATCTATGGCTACACCTTC; CDR3 protein: CASSLRTGSIYGYTF
J gene: TRBJ1-1; D gene: NA; V gene: TRBV7-3; clone size: NA; CDR3 DNA: TGTGCCAGCAGCCCAACTTCGGGCGGGGCTGCTTTCTTT; CDR3 protein: CASSPTSGGAAFF
J gene: TRBJ1-5; D gene: NA; V gene: TRBV18; clone size: NA; CDR3 DNA: TGTGCCAGCTCACCAAACCAGCAGCCCCAGCATTTT; CDR3 protein: CASSPNQQPQHF
J gene: TRBJ2-1; D gene: TRBD1; V gene: TRBV11-3; clone size: NA; CDR3 DNA: TGTGCCAGCAGCCTGTCACAGGGGGCTAATGAGCAGTTCTTC; CDR3 protein: CASSLSQGANEQFF
J gene: TRBJ2-3; D gene: NA; V gene: TRBV29-1; clone size: NA; CDR3 DNA: TGCAGCGTTGGAGCGGGCGGAACAGATACGCAGTATTTT; CDR3 protein: CSVGAGGTDTQYF
J gene: TRBJ2-7; D gene: TRBD1; V gene: TRBV27; clone size: NA; CDR3 DNA: TGTGCCAGCAGTTTTTCGGACAGGCGCTACGAGCAGTACTTC; CDR3 protein: CASSFSDRRYEQYF
J gene: TRBJ1-5; D gene: TRBD1; V gene: TRBV19; clone size: NA; CDR3 DNA: TGTGCCAGTACCCAGAGACAGGGAACTACAAGCAATCAGCCCCAGCATTTT; CDR3 protein: CASTQRQGTTSNQPQHF
J gene: TRBJ2-3; D gene: NA; V gene: TRBV6-2/TRBV6-3; clone size: NA; CDR3 DNA: TGTGCCAGCAGTTACGGCCCTCCCCGCACAGATACGCAGTATTTT; CDR3 protein: CASSYGPPRTDTQYF
J gene: TRBJ1-2; D gene: TRBD1; V gene: TRBV7-8; clone size: NA; CDR3 DNA: TGTGCCAGCAGCCTTGACAGGGTCCACTATGGCTACACCTTC; CDR3 protein: CASSLDRVHYGYTF
J gene: TRBJ2-5; D gene: TRBD1; V gene: TRBV19; clone size: NA; CDR3 DNA: TGTGCCAGTAGTACGCAACAGGGGGTGGAGACCCAGTACTTC; CDR3 protein: CASSTQQGVETQYF
J gene: TRBJ1-1; D gene: NA; V gene: TRBV27; clone size: NA; CDR3 DNA: TGTGCCAGCACCGCAGGACAGAGCCCTTCGAACACTGAAGCTTTCTTT; CDR3 protein: CASTAGQSPSNTEAFF
J gene: TRBJ1-4; D gene: TRBD1; V gene: TRBV7-9; clone size: NA; CDR3 DNA: TGTGCCAGCAGCTTAGAACCCCCGGGACAGCCTAATGAAAAACTGTTTTTT; CDR3 protein: CASSLEPPGQPNEKLFF
J gene: TRBJ1-5; D gene: NA; V gene: TRBV21-1; clone size: NA; CDR3 DNA: TGTGCCAGCAGCCCCCGGGACAGGCTACCACTTTATAGCAATCAGCCCCAGCATTTT; CDR3 protein: CASSPRDRLPLYSNQPQHF
J gene: TRBJ2-7; D gene: TRBD2; V gene: TRBV4-3; clone size: once; CDR3 DNA: TGCGCCAGCAGCCAAGATCCTAGCGGGGGCCCCTACGAGCAGTACTTC; CDR3 protein: CASSQDPSGGPYEQYF
J gene: TRBJ1-2; D gene: NA; V gene: TRBV5-1; clone size: few; CDR3 DNA: TGCGCCAGCAGCTGGCTTACAGGGAACTATGGCTACACCTTC; CDR3 protein: CASSWLTGNYGYTF
J gene: TRBJ2-1; D gene: TRBD2; V gene: TRBV7-9; clone size: NA; CDR3 DNA: TGTGCCAGCAGTTCCCTAGTTAGCGGGAGGGCCGTCGGGAATGAGCAGTTCTTC; CDR3 protein: CASSSLVSGRAVGNEQFF
J gene: TRBJ1-1; D gene: TRBD1; V gene: TRBV7-8; clone size: NA; CDR3 DNA: TGTGCCAGCAGCTTATTAGGGCAGGGGGCATTGGCTTTCTTT; CDR3 protein: CASSLLGQGALAFF
J gene: TRBJ2-3; D gene: NA; V gene: TRBV7-6; clone size: NA; CDR3 DNA: TGTGCCAGCAGCCGCGGACAAACCACAGATACGCAGTATTTT; CDR3 protein: CASSRGQTTDTQYF
J gene: TRBJ1-1; D gene: TRBD1; V gene: TRBV7-2; clone size: NA; CDR3 DNA: TGTGCCAGCAGTTTTAACAGGGGGGACACTGAAGCTTTCTTT; CDR3 protein: CASSFNRGDTEAFF
J gene: TRBJ1-5; D gene: NA; V gene: TRBV12-2; clone size: NA; CDR3 DNA: TGTGCAAGTCGCTTAGGAGTGCCCTCGGTCTGGGACAGGGGTATCAATCAGCCCCAGCATTTT; CDR3 protein: CASRLGVPSVWDRGINQPQHF
J gene: TRBJ1-1; D gene: TRBD1; V gene: TRBV5-4; clone size: NA; CDR3 DNA: TGTGCCAGCAGCCAGGACAGGGGAGGGAGTATCGGCACTGAAGCTTTCTTT; CDR3 protein: CASSQDRGGSIGTEAFF
J gene: TRBJ1-6; D gene: NA; V gene: TRBV10-3; clone size: NA; CDR3 DNA: TGTGCCATCCGACAAGGAGGTTCACCCCTCCACTTT; CDR3 protein: CAIRQGGSPLHF
J gene: TRBJ1-5; D gene: NA; V gene: TRBV19; clone size: NA; CDR3 DNA: TGTGCCAGTAGTATACGGCTAAGCGGCAATCAGCCCCAGCATTTT; CDR3 protein: CASSIRLSGNQPQHF
J gene: TRBJ2-1; D gene: TRBD2; V gene: TRBV5-1; clone size: NA; CDR3 DNA: TGCGCCAGCAGCTTGGGATCAGCGGGATCCTACAATGAGCAGTTCTTC; CDR3 protein: CASSLGSAGSYNEQFF
J gene: TRBJ2-5; D gene: NA; V gene: TRBV2; clone size: NA; CDR3 DNA: TGTGCCAGCAGTGGCCGACAGCAAGAGACCCAGTACTTC; CDR3 protein: CASSGRQQETQYF
J gene: TRBJ2-1; D gene: TRBD2; V gene: TRBV7-3; clone size: once; CDR3 DNA: TGTGCCAGCAGCCTTGGGACTAGCGGGGGGAGTAATGAGCAGTTCTTC; CDR3 protein: CASSLGTSGGSNEQFF
J gene: TRBJ2-5; D gene: NA; V gene: TRBV5-4; clone size: NA; CDR3 DNA: TGTGCCAGCAGCCTCCGGGAGTCAGAGACCCAGTACTTC; CDR3 protein: CASSLRESETQYF
J gene: TRBJ2-2; D gene: TRBD2; V gene: TRBV5-1; clone size: few; CDR3 DNA: TGCGCCAGCAGTCGGGGACTAGCGGGGGGCCACACCGGGGAGCTGTTTTTT; CDR3 protein: CASSRGLAGGHTGELFF
J gene: TRBJ2-7; D gene: NA; V gene: TRBV7-2; clone size: NA; CDR3 DNA: TGTGCCAGCAGCTTTACAGCTACCTACGAGCAGTACTTC; CDR3 protein: CASSFTATYEQYF
J gene: TRBJ2-1; D gene: TRBD2; V gene: TRBV10-2; clone size: NA; CDR3 DNA: TGCGCCACCAGGGACTACTCCTACAATGAGCAGTTCTTC; CDR3 protein: CATRDYSYNEQFF
J gene: TRBJ2-1; D gene: TRBD2; V gene: TRBV6-6; clone size: NA; CDR3 DNA: TGTGCCAGCAGTTACTCTTCCAGCGGGAGTTCCAATGAGCAGTTCTTC; CDR3 protein: CASSYSSSGSSNEQFF
J gene: TRBJ2-3; D gene: TRBD2; V gene: TRBV7-2; clone size: NA; CDR3 DNA: TGTGCCAGCAGCTTAGCCCCTCTCGTCGGGAGGGCCGCAGATACGCAGTATTTT; CDR3 protein: CASSLAPLVGRAADTQYF
J gene: TRBJ2-5; D gene: NA; V gene: TRBV6-2/TRBV6-3; clone size: once; CDR3 DNA: TGTGCCAGCAGTTACCGGGATGCGGAAGAGACCCAGTACTTC; CDR3 protein: CASSYRDAEETQYF
J gene: TRBJ2-7; D gene: TRBD1; V gene: TRBV4-3; clone size: NA; CDR3 DNA: TGCGCCAGCAGCCAAGATTATGCCCCGGGACAGGGTCCGCGCGAGCAGTACTTC; CDR3 protein: CASSQDYAPGQGPREQYF
J gene: TRBJ2-3; D gene: TRBD2; V gene: TRBV18; clone size: few; CDR3 DNA: TGTGCCAGCTCACCACCTAGTCTAGCGGGTTTGGATACGCAGTATTTT; CDR3 protein: CASSPPSLAGLDTQYF
J gene: TRBJ1-2; D gene: NA; V gene: TRBV6-5; clone size: NA; CDR3 DNA: TGTGCCAGTTATAGGGGTAACGATGGCTACACCTTC; CDR3 protein: CASYRGNDGYTF
J gene: TRBJ2-2; D gene: TRBD1; V gene: TRBV10-3; clone size: once; CDR3 DNA: TGTGCCATCAGTCGGGACAGGGTGAGGACCGGGGAGCTGTTTTTT; CDR3 protein: CAISRDRVRTGELFF
J gene: TRBJ1-4; D gene: TRBD1; V gene: TRBV6-5; clone size: NA; CDR3 DNA: TGTGCCAGCAGTTTACGGACAGGGCGTAATGAAAAACTGTTTTTT; CDR3 protein: CASSLRTGRNEKLFF
J gene: TRBJ1-4; D gene: NA; V gene: TRBV6-5; clone size: NA; CDR3 DNA: TGTGCCAGCAGTTCAGGGGCAACTAATGAAAAACTGTTTTTT; CDR3 protein: CASSSGATNEKLFF
J gene: TRBJ1-2; D gene: TRBD1; V gene: TRBV7-2; clone size: NA; CDR3 DNA: TGTGCCAGCAGCTTAGGGGGGACAGCTTATGGAATGGGCTACACCTTC; CDR3 protein: CASSLGGTAYGMGYTF
J gene: TRBJ2-3; D gene: NA; V gene: TRBV7-2; clone size: NA; CDR3 DNA: TGTGCCAGCAGCTTAGCAGTCAGTCCCACAGATACGCAGTATTTT; CDR3 protein: CASSLAVSPTDTQYF
J gene: TRBJ2-7; D gene: TRBD1; V gene: TRBV29-1; clone size: once; CDR3 DNA: TGCAGCGTTGAAGGGACAGGGGGCTTCGAGCAGTACTTC; CDR3 protein: CSVEGTGGFEQYF
J gene: TRBJ2-3; D gene: NA; V gene: TRBV12-3/TRBV12-4; clone size: NA; CDR3 DNA: TGTGCCAGCACCCACGAGGATACGCAGTATTTT; CDR3 protein: CASTHEDTQYF